These 7 T cell receptor beta chains share one sample of origin, sequenced in a study of control samples from healthy donors and cancer patients. Clones were sequenced by immunoSEQ multiplex PCR, and TCRdb holds only the in-frame ones, with some missing. The sample lists 100,000 to 150,000 clones, more than 80% seen once, with about 2.7% in the top ten. Sequenced material: blood. The origin of the receptors is a man in his forties in good health.

The V gene is TRBV6-1, the J gene TRBJ2-7; tentative D call: TRBD1 (5 bases). Germline V gene sequence: CDR1 MNHNS, CDR2 SASEGT. The ends were cut back, 2 bases at V and 3 bases at J, with 14 bases in the middle. This CDR3 comprises 15 residues. As DNA, the CDR3 is TGTGCCAGCAGTGAATCGGGCAGGGCGAACTACGAGCAGTACTTC. It yields the protein CASSESGRANYEQYF.

This clone has only one observation. This chain uses TRBV11-2 with TRBJ1-6; unclear D gene. Trimming removed 1 base from V and 9 bases from J, with 7 bases in between. Germline CDR1 reads SGHAT; CDR2 reads FQNNGV. The CDR3 length is 13 residues. The CDR3 reads CASSLGGVSPLHF. The CDR3 region has the DNA TGTGCCAGCAGCTTAGGGGGTGTTTCACCCCTCCACTTT.

This rearrangement joins TRBV7-3 to TRBJ2-5, with D maybe TRBD2 (7 bases). There are 14 residues in the CDR3. Germline values: CDR1 SGHTA, CDR2 FQGTGA. Deletions cut 5 bases from V and 5 bases from J, with 15 bases between. CDR3 protein: CASSPGGGAETQYF. Here the CDR3 DNA reads TGTGCCAGCAGCCCTGGTGGGGGGGCGGAGACCCAGTACTTC.

This chain joins TRBV7-2 and TRBJ2-7; D ambiguous. V was trimmed by 5 bases and J by 3 bases, leaving 11 bases between them. Germline V gives CDR1 SGHTA, CDR2 FQGNSA. This CDR3 contains 13 residues. DNA of the CDR3: TGTGCCAGCAGCCCATCATCCCTCTACGAGCAGTACTTC. This codes for CASSPSSLYEQYF.

This clone was found once. The chain uses TRBV7-9 and TRBJ1-1; no firm D call. Germline values: CDR1 SEHNR, CDR2 FQNEAQ (reference sequence). V was cut by 5 bases and J by 4 bases, with 11 bases left in between. The CDR3 sequence is 13 residues long. CDR3 nucleotides: TGTGCCAGCAGCAATAGTGGGGTCACTGAAGCTTTCTTT. Translating gives CASSNSGVTEAFF.

The V and J genes are TRBV2 and TRBJ1-1, with TRBD1 as a possible D gene (5 bases). Trimming took off 4 bases at V and 4 bases at J, with 10 bases between the two ends. The CDR3 runs to 13 residues. Per germline, CDR1 SNHLY and CDR2 FYNNEI. The CDR3 spells CASSGLGGTEAFF. CDR3 nucleotide sequence: TGTGCCAGCAGTGGCTTGGGGGGCACTGAAGCTTTCTTT. The variable domain in full, with the rest retrieved from reference TRBV2 and TRBJ1-1, is EPEVTQTPSHQVTQMGQEVILRCVPISNHLYFYWYRQILGQKVEFLVSFYNNEISEKSEIFDDQFSVERPDGSNFTLKIRSTKLEDSAMYFCASSGLGGTEAFFGQGTRLTVV.

In its sample, this clone was seen once. The chain recombines TRBV5-1 with TRBJ1-6, with a tentative D call TRBD1 (6 bases). This CDR3 is built from 17 residues. CDR1 SGHRS and CDR2 YFSETQ come from the germline V gene. Trimming removed 0 bases at V and 4 bases at J, with 14 bases between. This CDR3 is CASSLVDNRVYNSPLHF. The DNA for the CDR3 is TGCGCCAGCAGCTTGGTCGATAACAGGGTTTATAATTCACCCCTCCACTTT.